Listed here is a single T cell receptor (beta chain). This record belongs to a study of shared clonotypes between healthy human individuals. Only in-frame clones appear in the TCRdb table, and some are missing; sequencing was by immunoSEQ multiplex PCR. The sample has 1 million to 1.3 million clones; 70% to 80% are singletons. In the CD4+ fraction, cells were divided into CD45RA+ naive and CD45RA-negative memory subsets. The origin of this receptor is a man between 18 and 29 years old in good health. Some clones in this sample may be carry-over from other donors' samples. Sequences were obtained from memory CD4+ T cells from PBMCs. Subset: CD45RA-negative fraction.

Written as DNA, the CDR3 is TGTGCCTGGAGACTAAGCTCCTACAATGAGCAGTTCTTC. This encodes CAWRLSSYNEQFF. The V and J genes are TRBV30 and TRBJ2-1; no reliable D call. CDR1 is GTSNPN and CDR2 is SVGIG in the germline V gene (reference sequence). The CDR3 extends over 13 amino acids. V shed 3 bases and J shed 0 bases, with 6 bases lying between them.